This is a list of T cell receptor beta chains from one sample in a study of T cell responses to AZD1222 COVID-19 vaccine. The assay was immunoSEQ multiplex PCR, and TCRdb's table has in-frame clones only and misses some. The data contain some 150,000 clones, approximately 88% of them singletons. The input for sequencing was peripheral blood, taken on day 0 of AZD1222 vaccination. These receptors were collected from an adult in good health. Both conserved end residues are trimmed from each CDR3.

V gene,J gene,CDR3 protein
TRBV10-2,TRBJ1-1,ASSGWGQVNTEAF
TRBV7-2,TRBJ1-2,ASSPSDVEGYT
TRBV10-3,TRBJ1-2,AISESEGPTSGYT
TRBV7-9,TRBJ1-5,ASSAGSNQPQH
TRBV20-1,TRBJ1-1,SASRTGNTEAF
TRBV6-5,TRBJ2-2,ASSWTVVPGELF
TRBV5-5,TRBJ2-3,ASSLGTSGILNTQY
TRBV19,TRBJ1-1,ASSMRGNTEAF
TRBV3-1/TRBV3-2,TRBJ2-4,ASSQGCSGVLARNIQY
TRBV29-1,TRBJ1-2,SVRQGDGYT
TRBV19,TRBJ1-5,ASSIGYLNQPQH
TRBV7-3,TRBJ2-1,ASSDRGLTSSSYNEQF
TRBV11-3,TRBJ1-1,ASSPPTVMNTEAF
TRBV27,TRBJ2-6,ASSFYGTGAQRSGANVLT
TRBV19,TRBJ1-6,ASSPTGNSPLH
TRBV6-5,TRBJ2-1,ATWGSGISNEQF
TRBV18,TRBJ1-6,ASSQNKDNSPLH
TRBV5-1,TRBJ2-1,ASSRTGTGSYNEQF
TRBV12-5,TRBJ1-2,ASGLRDGANYGYT
TRBV6-2/TRBV6-3,TRBJ2-7,ASSRQGYYGEQY
TRBV19,TRBJ1-1,ASSLDRNTEAF
TRBV15,TRBJ2-3,ATSVDRENIADTQY
TRBV11-1,TRBJ1-1,ASSSTEGTEAF
TRBV2,TRBJ1-2,ASRRDGYGYT
TRBV30,TRBJ1-1,AWSVSWNTEAF
TRBV5-1,TRBJ1-6,ASSQASGTVFTSSYNSPLH
TRBV27,TRBJ2-3,ASSLTSGSGDTQY
TRBV30,TRBJ1-2,AGGTGGYT
TRBV5-6,TRBJ2-1,ASSLGPVYNEQF
TRBV6-1,TRBJ1-6,ASSEGGDNSPLH
TRBV4-3,TRBJ2-1,ASSQGHNEQF
TRBV9,TRBJ2-7,ASSRRGGWDYEQY
TRBV12-3/TRBV12-4,TRBJ1-6,ASRSAQWSPLH
TRBV30,TRBJ1-4,AWSTGADEKLF
TRBV11-3,TRBJ2-1,ASSLMAGGYNEQF
TRBV24-1,TRBJ2-1,ATNPSVKGNEQF
TRBV7-2,TRBJ2-2,ASSPNGAQTGELF
TRBV6-2/TRBV6-3,TRBJ2-1,ASSPRGEQF